This T cell receptor (beta chain) is drawn from a study of T cells in localized non-small cell lung cancer. Findings of the study overall: It was uninvolved adjacent lung that showed the highest T cell clonality, exceeding tumor. A median around 55 of the top 100 tumor clones appeared in adjacent lung.

The CDR3 consists of 13 residues. CDR1 and CDR2 from the germline V gene are SGHVT and SQSDAQ. The V and J ends lost 4 bases and 4 bases, in that order; junction bases with no gene match: 1. TCRdb keeps only in-frame clones here, not all; method: immunoSEQ multiplex PCR. The profile shows about 3,000 clones, 15% to 20% of them singletons. Turning to this clone: The target antigen is unknown.

Specimen: lung tumor tissue, collected before any cancer treatment. This rearrangement joins TRBV7-4 to TRBJ1-1; 9 nucleotides line up with TRBD1. The clonotype comes from a man aged 40 to 75 with stage I squamous cell lung carcinoma. The CDR3 sequence: CASSSDRGTEAFF. For the CDR3, the DNA is TGTGCCAGCAGCTCGGACAGGGGCACTGAAGCTTTCTTT. Using reference TRBV7-4 and TRBJ1-1 for the parts outside the CDR3, the full variable domain is GAGVSQSPRYKVAKRGRDVALRCDSISGHVTLYWYRQTLGQGSEVLTYSQSDAQRDKSGRPSGRFSAERPERSVSTLKIQRTEQGDSAVYLCASSSDRGTEAFFGQGTRLTVV.